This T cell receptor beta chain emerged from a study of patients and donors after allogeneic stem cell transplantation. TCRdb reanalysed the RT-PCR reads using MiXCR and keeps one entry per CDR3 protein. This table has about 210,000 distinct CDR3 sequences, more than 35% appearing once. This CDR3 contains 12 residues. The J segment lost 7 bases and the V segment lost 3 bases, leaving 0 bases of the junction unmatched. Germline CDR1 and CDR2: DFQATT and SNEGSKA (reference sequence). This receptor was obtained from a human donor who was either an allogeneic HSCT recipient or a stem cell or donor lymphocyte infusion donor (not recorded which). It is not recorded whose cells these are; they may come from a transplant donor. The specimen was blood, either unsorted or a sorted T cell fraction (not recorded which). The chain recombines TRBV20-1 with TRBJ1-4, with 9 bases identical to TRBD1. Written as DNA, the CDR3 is TGCAGTGCTAGGGGACAGGGTGAAAAACTGTTTTTT. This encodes CSARGQGEKLFF.